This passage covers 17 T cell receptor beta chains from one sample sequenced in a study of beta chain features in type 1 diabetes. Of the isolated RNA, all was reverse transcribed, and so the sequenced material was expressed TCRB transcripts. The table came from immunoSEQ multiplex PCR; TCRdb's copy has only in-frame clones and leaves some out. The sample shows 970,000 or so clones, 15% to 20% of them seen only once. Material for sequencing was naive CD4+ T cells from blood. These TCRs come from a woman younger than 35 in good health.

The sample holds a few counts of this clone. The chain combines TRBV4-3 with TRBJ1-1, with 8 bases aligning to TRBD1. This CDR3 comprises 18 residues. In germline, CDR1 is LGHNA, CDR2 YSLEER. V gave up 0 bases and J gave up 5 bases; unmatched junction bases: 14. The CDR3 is CASSQDRNRGSRRTEAFF. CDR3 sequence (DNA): TGCGCCAGCAGCCAAGATAGGAACAGGGGGTCTCGAAGAACTGAAGCTTTCTTT.

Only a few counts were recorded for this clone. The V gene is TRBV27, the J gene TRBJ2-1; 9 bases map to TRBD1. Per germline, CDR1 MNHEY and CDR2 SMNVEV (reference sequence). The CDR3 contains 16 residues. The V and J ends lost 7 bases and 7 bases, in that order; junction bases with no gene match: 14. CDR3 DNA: TGTGCCAGCACGCGGGCCGGGACAGGGCTTTGGAATGAGCAGTTCTTC. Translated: CASTRAGTGLWNEQFF.

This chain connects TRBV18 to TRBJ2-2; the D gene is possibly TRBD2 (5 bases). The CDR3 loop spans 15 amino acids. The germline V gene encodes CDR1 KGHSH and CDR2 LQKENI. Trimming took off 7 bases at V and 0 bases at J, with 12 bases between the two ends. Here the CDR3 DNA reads TGTGCCAGCTTCGCGGGCTATACGAACACCGGGGAGCTGTTTTTT. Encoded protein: CASFAGYTNTGELFF.

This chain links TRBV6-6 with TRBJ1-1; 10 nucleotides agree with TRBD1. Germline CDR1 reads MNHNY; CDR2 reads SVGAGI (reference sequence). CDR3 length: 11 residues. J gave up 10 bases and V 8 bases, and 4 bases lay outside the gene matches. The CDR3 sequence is CASGRQGAAFF. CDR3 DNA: TGTGCCAGCGGGCGACAGGGGGCAGCTTTCTTT.

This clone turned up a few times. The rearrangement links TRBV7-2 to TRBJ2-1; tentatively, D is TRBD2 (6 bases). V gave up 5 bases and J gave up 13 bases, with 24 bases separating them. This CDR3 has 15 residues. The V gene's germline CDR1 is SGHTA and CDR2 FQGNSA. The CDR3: CASSNQPHGGRPQFF. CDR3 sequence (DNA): TGTGCCAGCAGCAACCAACCCCATGGTGGGAGGCCTCAGTTCTTC. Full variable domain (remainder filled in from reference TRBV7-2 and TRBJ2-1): GAGVSQSPSNKVTEKGKDVELRCDPISGHTALYWYRQSLGQGLEFLIYFQGNSAPDKSGLPSDRFSAERTGGSVSTLTIQRTQQEDSAVYLCASSNQPHGGRPQFFGPGTRLTVL.

CDR3 DNA sequence: TGCGCCAGCAGCATGGGGTGGGGTGAAAAACTGTTTTTT. This sequence encodes CASSMGWGEKLFF. The gene calls are TRBV5-1 and TRBJ1-4; D gene uncertain. V gave up 4 bases and J gave up 7 bases, with 11 bases separating them. The CDR3 covers 13 residues. Germline-derived CDR1 and CDR2 are SGHRS and YFSETQ.

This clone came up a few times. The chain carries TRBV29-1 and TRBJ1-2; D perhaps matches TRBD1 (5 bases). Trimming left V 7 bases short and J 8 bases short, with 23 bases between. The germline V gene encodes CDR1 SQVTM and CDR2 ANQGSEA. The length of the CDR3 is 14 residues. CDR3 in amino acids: CSAHYGRGPGGYTF. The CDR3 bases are TGCAGCGCCCATTATGGTAGGGGCCCGGGGGGCTACACCTTC.

The CDR3 nucleotides are TGCGCCAGCAGCCAACAAGCGGGAGGCGGCAATGAGCAGTTCTTC. Residues: CASSQQAGGGNEQFF. The genes are TRBV4-3 and TRBJ2-1; the match to TRBD2 covers 9 bases. V shed 2 bases, J shed 6 bases, and the junction held 5 bases outside the gene matches. There are 15 residues in the CDR3. The germline V gene encodes CDR1 LGHNA and CDR2 YSLEER.

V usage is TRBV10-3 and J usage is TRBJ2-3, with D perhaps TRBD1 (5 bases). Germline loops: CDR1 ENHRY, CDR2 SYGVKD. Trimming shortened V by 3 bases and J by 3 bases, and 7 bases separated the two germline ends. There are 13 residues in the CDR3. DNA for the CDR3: TGTGCCATCAGTGACAGGGCGACAGATACGCAGTATTTT. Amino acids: CAISDRATDTQYF.

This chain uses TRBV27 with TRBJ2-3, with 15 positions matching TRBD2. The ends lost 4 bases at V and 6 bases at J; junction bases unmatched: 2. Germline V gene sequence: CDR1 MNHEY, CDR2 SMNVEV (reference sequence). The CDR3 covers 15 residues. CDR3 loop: CASSWTSGRVDTQYF. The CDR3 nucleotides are TGTGCCAGCAGTTGGACTAGCGGGAGGGTTGATACGCAGTATTTT.

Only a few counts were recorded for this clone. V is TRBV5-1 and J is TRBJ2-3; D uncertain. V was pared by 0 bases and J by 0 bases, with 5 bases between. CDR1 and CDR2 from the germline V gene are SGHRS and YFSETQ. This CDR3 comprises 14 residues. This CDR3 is CASSLVVSTDTQYF. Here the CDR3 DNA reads TGCGCCAGCAGCTTGGTCGTCAGCACAGATACGCAGTATTTT.

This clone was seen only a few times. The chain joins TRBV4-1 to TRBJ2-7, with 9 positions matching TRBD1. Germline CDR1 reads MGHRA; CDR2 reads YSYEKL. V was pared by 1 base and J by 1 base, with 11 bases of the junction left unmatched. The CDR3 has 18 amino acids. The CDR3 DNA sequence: TGCGCCAGCAGCCAAGCGGGACAGGGCATCTCCGATTCCTACGAGCAGTACTTC. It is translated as CASSQAGQGISDSYEQYF.

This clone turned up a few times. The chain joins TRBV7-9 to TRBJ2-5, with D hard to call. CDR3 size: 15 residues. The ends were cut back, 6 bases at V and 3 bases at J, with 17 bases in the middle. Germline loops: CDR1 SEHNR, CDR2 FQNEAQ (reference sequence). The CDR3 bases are TGTGCCAGCAGGGAAGGCGAGACAACAAAAGAGACCCAGTACTTC. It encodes CASREGETTKETQYF.

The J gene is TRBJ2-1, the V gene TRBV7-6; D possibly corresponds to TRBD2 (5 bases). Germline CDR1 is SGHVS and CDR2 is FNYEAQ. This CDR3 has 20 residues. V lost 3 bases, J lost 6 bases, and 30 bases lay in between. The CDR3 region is CASSFSLKGSWGESVNEQFF. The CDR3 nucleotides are TGTGCCAGCAGCTTCTCCCTCAAAGGGTCTTGGGGAGAGAGCGTCAATGAGCAGTTCTTC.

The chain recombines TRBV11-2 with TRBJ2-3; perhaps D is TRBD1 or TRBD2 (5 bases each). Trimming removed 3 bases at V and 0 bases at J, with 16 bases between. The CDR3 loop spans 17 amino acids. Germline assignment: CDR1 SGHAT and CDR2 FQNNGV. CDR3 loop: CASSLGTQPGSTDTQYF. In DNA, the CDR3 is TGTGCCAGCAGCTTGGGGACCCAACCGGGAAGCACAGATACGCAGTATTTT.

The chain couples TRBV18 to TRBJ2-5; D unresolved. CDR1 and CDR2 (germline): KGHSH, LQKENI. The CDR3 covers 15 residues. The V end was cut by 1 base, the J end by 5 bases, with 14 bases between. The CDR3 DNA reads TGTGCCAGCTCACCACGTGAATCCATTACGGAGACCCAGTACTTC. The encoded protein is CASSPRESITETQYF.

In nucleotides, the CDR3 is TGTGCCAGCAGTCCCCTTATAGATACGCAGTATTTT. Translating it yields CASSPLIDTQYF. This chain connects TRBV6-6 to TRBJ2-3; D call uncertain. Trimming shortened V by 5 bases and J by 5 bases, and 8 bases separated the two germline ends. This CDR3 is built from 12 residues. Germline V CDR1 and CDR2: MNHNY, SVGAGI (reference sequence).